This entry features one TCR beta chain sequence. The antigen is not known. In the PCR, 60 Vbeta and 13 Jbeta primers were used. The assay was immunoSEQ multiplex PCR, and TCRdb's table has in-frame clones only and misses some. The sample holds 99,000 or so clones, around three quarters seen once. Healthy bone marrow donors formed the donor group. This sample is part of a study of cytomegalovirus exposure and HLA in healthy donors. Study conclusions and caveats: A missense variant in DCLRE1C was later tied to TCR beta V- and J-gene trimming. Cytomegalovirus association was assigned to approximately 160 TCR beta chains.

There are 13 residues in the CDR3. V lost 4 bases to trimming and J lost 4 bases, with 11 bases between them. The germline V gene encodes CDR1 SGHRS and CDR2 YFSETQ. This TCR was sampled from a young woman in good health and CMV-seropositive. Sequenced material: PBMCs. This chain uses TRBV5-1 with TRBJ1-2; D perhaps matches TRBD1 (6 bases). CDR3 DNA: TGCGCCAGCAGCCCCGACAGGCGCTATGGCTACACCTTC. This encodes CASSPDRRYGYTF.